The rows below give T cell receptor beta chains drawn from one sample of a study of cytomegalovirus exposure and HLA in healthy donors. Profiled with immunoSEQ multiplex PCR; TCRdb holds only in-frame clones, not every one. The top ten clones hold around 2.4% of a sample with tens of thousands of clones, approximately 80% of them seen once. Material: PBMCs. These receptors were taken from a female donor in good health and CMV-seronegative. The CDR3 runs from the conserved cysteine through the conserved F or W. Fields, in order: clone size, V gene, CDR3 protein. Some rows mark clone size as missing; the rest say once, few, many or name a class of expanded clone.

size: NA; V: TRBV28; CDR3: CASSPDKIYGYTF
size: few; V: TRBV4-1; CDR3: CASSQDGGGRASFYEQYF
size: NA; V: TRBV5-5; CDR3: CASSLWLDVETQYF
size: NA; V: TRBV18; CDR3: CASSPQGAGGYTF
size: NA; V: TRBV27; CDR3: CASSVSSGRFTEQFF
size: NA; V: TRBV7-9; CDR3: CASSPRRDVNYGYTF
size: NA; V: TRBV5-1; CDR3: CASSLGEGGAETQYF
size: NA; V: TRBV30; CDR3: CAWSVGLAGAREQFF
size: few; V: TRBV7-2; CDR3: CASSLDPLSRGEQYF
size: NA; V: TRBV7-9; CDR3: CATDFGIEQYF
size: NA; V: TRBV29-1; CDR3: CSVLGRFNTEAFF
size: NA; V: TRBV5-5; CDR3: CASSLGPRGHDEQFF
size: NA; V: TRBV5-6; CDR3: CASSLGSGGAEQYF
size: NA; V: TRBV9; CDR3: CASSAGTSGHYEQYF
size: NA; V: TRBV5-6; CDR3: CASSLSGGGYNEQFF
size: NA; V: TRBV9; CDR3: CASSVDGVGYEQYF
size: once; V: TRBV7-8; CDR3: CASSPTSGTGVFSGNTIYF
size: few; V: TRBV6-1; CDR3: CASSEQREITDTQYF
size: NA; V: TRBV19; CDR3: CASSPRQGNEQFF
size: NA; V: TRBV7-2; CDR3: CASSLLGLAKNIQYF
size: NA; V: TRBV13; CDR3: CASSSLAKNIQYF
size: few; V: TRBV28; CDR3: CASSLYGGELFF
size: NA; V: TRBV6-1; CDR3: CASSHREGDYEQYF
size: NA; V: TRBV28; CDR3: CASSVGTPYEQYF
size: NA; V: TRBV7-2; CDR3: CASRPGQVSYEQYF
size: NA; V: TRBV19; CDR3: CASSSGGYSNQPQHF
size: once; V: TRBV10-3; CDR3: CAISEFLQGAGGEQYF
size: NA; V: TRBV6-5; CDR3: CASSWKRAHTDTQYF
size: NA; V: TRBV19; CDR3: CASSTRQGYAKNIQYF
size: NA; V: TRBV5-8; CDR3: CASSRGQGGTDTQYF
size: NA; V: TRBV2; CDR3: CASEKDRGGLGAFF
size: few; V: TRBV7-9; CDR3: CASSLVGQPLHF
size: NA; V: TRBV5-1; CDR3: CASSLVGRAQETQYF
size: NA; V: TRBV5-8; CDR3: CASSLVRYGYTF
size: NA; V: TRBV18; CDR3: CASSQNTGNNQPQHF
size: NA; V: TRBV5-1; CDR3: CASSLGGQYGQRYTF
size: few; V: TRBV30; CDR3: CAWSAANFGLAAYEQYF
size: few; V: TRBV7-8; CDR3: CASSLFSGPQNTEAFF
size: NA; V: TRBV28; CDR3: CAILAGGPNTGELFF
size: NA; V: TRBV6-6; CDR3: CASSYGGGGNSPLHF
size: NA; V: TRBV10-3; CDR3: CAISASGLALNEQFF
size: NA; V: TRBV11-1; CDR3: CASKSADTQYF
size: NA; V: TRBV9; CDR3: CASSPLGQGMTGELFF
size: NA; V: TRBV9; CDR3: CASSVGNTGIYGYTF
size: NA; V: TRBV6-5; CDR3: CASRRQGFGELFF
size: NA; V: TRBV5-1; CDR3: CASRDRWGDSTDTQYF
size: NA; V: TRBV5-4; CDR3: CASRQGTSGTRGETQYF
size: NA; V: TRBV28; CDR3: CASSRQGVSNEQYF
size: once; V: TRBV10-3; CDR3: CAIRIDRDTEAFF
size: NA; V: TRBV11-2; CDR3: CASSFTGTDTQYF
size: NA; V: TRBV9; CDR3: CASSVGSGVAYEQYF
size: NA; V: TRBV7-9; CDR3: CASSLMGGGETQYF
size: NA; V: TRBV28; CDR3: CASSPGHLNTGELFF
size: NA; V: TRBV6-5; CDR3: CASSEIQGVKYEQYF